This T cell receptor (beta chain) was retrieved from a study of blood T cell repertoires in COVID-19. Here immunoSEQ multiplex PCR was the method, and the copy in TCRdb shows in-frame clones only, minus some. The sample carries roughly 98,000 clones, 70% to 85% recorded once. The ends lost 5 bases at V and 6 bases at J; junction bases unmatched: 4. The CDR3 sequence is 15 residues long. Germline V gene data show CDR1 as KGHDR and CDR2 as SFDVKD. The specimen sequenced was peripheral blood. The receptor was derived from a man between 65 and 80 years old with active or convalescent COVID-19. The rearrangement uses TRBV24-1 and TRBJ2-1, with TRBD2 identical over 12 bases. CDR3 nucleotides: TGTGCCACCAGTGGTCGGACTAGCGGGGTCAATGAGCAGTTCTTC. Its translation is CATSGRTSGVNEQFF.